The 20 T cell receptor delta chains in this list originate from one sample, sequenced in a study of gamma-delta chains in newborns, infants, children. TCRdb re-processed the reads via CATT. Here the sample spans 3,500 to 5,000 delta-chain clones, about 3.4% being singletons. Sequencing was performed on blood. The receptor source for this set is a child who was a newborn, infant or young child, either healthy, febrile or measles-vaccinated (not recorded which).

Of note for this clone: With a much larger clone just one base away, this may be a read error. This CDR3 is also generated by other DNA sequences in the sample. The V and J genes are TRDV2 and TRDJ3; 8 nucleotides match TRDD3. The CDR3 is made up of 22 amino acids. J lost 0 bases, V lost 0 bases, and 15 bases had no gene match. Germline loops: CDR1 GEAIGNYY, CDR2 EKD. The CDR3 loop reads CACDTLSSTGGLSSWDTRQMFF. The CDR3, as DNA: TGTGCCTGTGACACCCTGTCCTCAACTGGGGGCCTAAGCTCCTGGGACACCCGACAGATGTTTTTC.

The table lists this clone with a few counts. A read error may explain this, as a much larger clone is one base away. The sample contains more than one DNA sequence encoding this CDR3. This rearrangement joins TRDV2 to TRDJ3, with 9 bases aligning to TRDD3. Trimming took 0 bases from V and 0 from J; bases not matched to a gene: 5. The CDR3 has 19 amino acids. Germline CDR1 and CDR2: GEAIGNYY and EKD. The CDR3 here is CACDTGGYRSSWDTRQMFF. The CDR3 DNA reads TGTGCCTGTGACACCGGGGGATACAGAAGCTCCTGGGACACCCGACAGATGTTTTTC.

With respect to this clone: One base away lies a much larger clone, so this may be a sequencing read error. Other DNA sequences within the sample encode an identical CDR3. The J gene is TRDJ3, the V gene TRDV2, with TRDD3 identical over 9 bases. The CDR3 totals 18 residues. Germline assignment: CDR1 GEAIGNYY and CDR2 EKD. The CDR3 reads CACDTAGGFSWDTRQMFF. The CDR3 region has the DNA TGTGCCTGCGACACCGCTGGGGGATTTTCCTGGGACACCCGACAGATGTTTTTC.

A note on this clone: The protein recorded in TCRdb matches a much larger clone and deviates from this DNA's translation at residue 8, suggesting a read error; the protein here is obtained by translating the DNA. The J gene is TRDJ3, the V gene TRDV2; 9 bases fit TRDD3. V lost 3 bases, J lost 0 bases, and 5 bases stayed unmatched. Germline CDR1 is GEAIGNYY and CDR2 is EKD. The CDR3 runs 18 residues. The CDR3 DNA reads TGTGCCTGTGACGTACTGGGGGAGAGCTCCTGGGACACCCGACAGATGTTTTTC. Translated: CACDVLGESSWDTRQMFF.

This clone was picked up a small number of times. TCRdb's protein for this DNA is that of a much larger clone and differs from the translation at residue 8, likely a read error; the protein shown is the DNA translation. The V call is TRDV2, the J call TRDJ2; maybe TRDD3 (6 bases). Germline CDR1 GEAIGNYY, CDR2 EKD. The CDR3 is 15 residues long. With 0 bases removed from V and 4 bases from J, the gap between germline ends came to 11 bases. The CDR3 is CACDTVGGTTAQLFF. The CDR3 DNA reads TGTGCCTGTGACACCGTGGGGGGTACGACAGCACAACTCTTCTTT.

This clone was counted between two and nine times. A read error likely explains why the TCRdb protein, taken from a much larger clone, differs from this DNA's translation at residue 9; the protein shown is translated from the DNA. This chain connects TRDV2 to TRDJ3; D gene uncertain. The CDR3 length is 18 residues. Germline V lookup: CDR1 GEAIGNYY, CDR2 EKD. Trimming took off 0 bases at V and 0 bases at J, with 11 bases between the two ends. The CDR3, as DNA: TGTGCCTGTGACACCGTGGCCGATGACTCCTGGGACACCCGACAGATGTTTTTC. It codes for CACDTVADDSWDTRQMFF.

This clone was detected only a few times. A clone one base away is much larger, so this may be a read error. J is TRDJ3 and V is TRDV2, with 11 positions matching TRDD3. V was pared by 5 bases and J by 0 bases, with 8 bases of the junction left unmatched. Germline values: CDR1 GEAIGNYY, CDR2 EKD. The CDR3 length is 19 residues. CDR3 protein: CACGNILGDSSWDTRQMFF. In DNA, the CDR3 is TGTGCCTGTGGCAACATACTGGGGGATAGCTCCTGGGACACCCGACAGATGTTTTTC.

This clone was found a few times. A clone one base away is much larger, so this may be a read error. Other DNA sequences in this sample translate to the same CDR3. The gene calls are TRDV2 and TRDJ2; 12 bases are shared with TRDD3. V lost 0 bases and J lost 4; bases outside the gene matches: 8. Germline-derived CDR1 and CDR2 are GEAIGNYY and EKD. The CDR3 has 18 amino acids. Written as DNA, the CDR3 is TGTGCCTGTGACACCGTGCTGGGGGATACGCGGCGGACAGCACAACTCTTCTTT. This encodes CACDTVLGDTRRTAQLFF.

As concerns this clone: This likely reflects a read error, since a far larger clone is one base away. The chain combines TRDV2 with TRDJ3; TRDD3 agrees at 8 bases. Germline lookup yields CDR1 GEAIGNYY and CDR2 EKD. The trim removed 0 bases at V and 0 bases at J, leaving 12 bases unmatched. This CDR3 contains 21 residues. In nucleotides, the CDR3 is TGTGCCTGTGACACCGTCTCCATCTGGGGGACCTGCTCCTGGGACACCCGACAGATGTTTTTC. Translating gives CACDTVSIWGTCSWDTRQMFF.

This clone is termed medium-sized. The rearrangement joins TRDV2 to TRDJ3; TRDD3 matches 7 bases. Germline V gene data show CDR1 as GEAIGNYY and CDR2 as EKD. This CDR3 is built from 18 residues. V lost 0 bases and J lost 0; bases outside the gene matches: 4. DNA of the CDR3: TGTGCCTGTGACACCGCTGGGGATAGCTCCTGGGACACCCGACAGATGTTTTTC. Translating gives CACDTAGDSSWDTRQMFF.

Relative to its sample, this clone is medium-sized. The rearrangement links TRDV2 to TRDJ1, with 8 positions matching TRDD3. V shed 3 bases, J shed 2 bases, and the junction held 10 bases outside the gene matches. The germline gives CDR1 GEAIGNYY, CDR2 EKD. The CDR3 is 16 residues long. This chain's CDR3 is CACDALGDGGTDKLIF. The CDR3 DNA reads TGTGCCTGTGACGCCCTGGGGGACGGGGGAACCGATAAACTCATCTTT.

As concerns this clone: One base away lies a much larger clone, so this may be a sequencing read error. V gene TRDV2 combines with J gene TRDJ3, with 11 bases matching TRDD3. CDR1 and CDR2 (germline): GEAIGNYY, EKD. The CDR3 runs 19 residues. The CDR3 here is CACDALLGDSSWDTRQVFF. The DNA of the CDR3 is TGTGCCTGTGACGCCTTACTGGGGGATAGCTCCTGGGACACCCGACAGGTGTTTTTC.

Remarks on this clone: It is likely a read error: a sequence one base away is far more abundant. The genes are TRDV2 and TRDJ2; TRDD3 matches 10 bases. This CDR3 has 15 residues. Germline V CDR1 and CDR2: GEAIGNYY, EKD. The CDR3 nucleotides read TGTGCCTGTGACGTACTGGGGGATTTGACAGCACACCTCTTCTTT. This codes for CACDVLGDLTAHLFF.

This clone is medium-sized within its sample. The V and J genes are TRDV2 and TRDJ3, with 10 positions matching TRDD3. The junction had 5 bases not matched to a gene; V was cut back by 1 base and J by 0 bases. This CDR3 comprises 19 residues. Germline CDR1 and CDR2: GEAIGNYY and EKD. CDR3 loop: CACDTGGYAGSWDTRQMFF. The CDR3 region has the DNA TGTGCCTGTGACACAGGGGGATACGCAGGCTCCTGGGACACCCGACAGATGTTTTTC.

A word on this clone: This DNA translates differently at residue 13 from the TCRdb protein, which is that of a much larger clone; a read error is likely, and the protein shown is the DNA's own translation. V is TRDV1 and J is TRDJ1, with D perhaps matching TRDD3 (10 bases). Germline CDR1 reads TSWWSYY; CDR2 reads QGS. The CDR3 is 18 amino acids. The germline V and J ends were trimmed by 1 base and 3 bases, with 21 bases remaining between them. CDR3 sequence (DNA): TGTGCTCTTGGGGAACCGGCCTTCCTACTGGGGGATGCCGATAAACTCATCTTT. It specifies CALGEPAFLLGDADKLIF.

Sample share makes this clone medium-sized. A much larger clone is a single base away; this may be a read error. This sequence joins TRDV2 and TRDJ3; 12 bases match TRDD3. CDR3 length: 18 amino acids. Germline V gene lookup returns CDR1 GEAIGNYY and CDR2 EKD. V lost 5 bases and J lost 0; bases outside the gene matches: 4. The CDR3 DNA follows: TGTGCCTGTGGCGTACTGGGGGATACCTCCTGGGACACCCGACAGATGTTTTTC. This sequence encodes CACGVLGDTSWDTRQMFF.

Details on this clone: The TCRdb protein, from a much larger clone, departs from this DNA's translation at residue 15, likely by read error; the protein shown derives from the DNA. This chain joins TRDV2 and TRDJ3; 12 bases are shared with TRDD3. The germline CDR1 and CDR2 sequences are GEAIGNYY and EKD. The CDR3 is made up of 18 amino acids. The CDR3 protein is CACDVLGDTSWDTRRMFF. In DNA form, the CDR3 reads TGTGCCTGTGACGTACTGGGGGATACCTCCTGGGACACCCGACGGATGTTTTTC.

This clone was picked up a small number of times. A much larger clone differs by one base, so this may be a read error. Other DNA sequences in this sample translate to the same CDR3. The chain is built from TRDV2 and TRDJ3; 13 bases are a match to TRDD3. The CDR3 has 20 amino acids. With 1 base clipped from V and 0 bases from J, the junction kept 5 bases outside the gene matches. CDR1 is GEAIGNYY and CDR2 is EKD in the germline V gene. The CDR3 here is CACDTYWGIRTSWDTRQMFF. DNA for the CDR3: TGTGCCTGTGACACTTACTGGGGGATACGTACCTCCTGGGACACCCGACAGATGTTTTTC.

This clone is labeled as medium-sized (0.01 to 0.1%). The same CDR3 can be traced to other DNA sequences in this sample. The rearrangement uses TRDV2 and TRDJ1, with 7 positions matching TRDD3. Germline V gives CDR1 GEAIGNYY, CDR2 EKD. The CDR3 runs 14 residues. With 4 bases clipped from V and 4 bases from J, the junction kept 8 bases outside the gene matches. The DNA of the CDR3 is TGTGCCTGTGATTACTGGGGATCGAACGATAAACTCATCTTT. This gives the protein CACDYWGSNDKLIF.

This clone was observed a few times. A much larger clone lies one base from this, so it may be a read error. V and J are TRDV2 and TRDJ3; D remains unclear. CDR3 length: 18 amino acids. Germline V gene sequence: CDR1 GEAIGNYY, CDR2 EKD. Trimming removed 0 bases from V and 2 bases from J, with 13 bases in between. CDR3 residues: CACDTVADNPWDTRQMFF. The CDR3, as DNA: TGTGCCTGTGACACCGTGGCCGATAACCCCTGGGACACCCGACAGATGTTTTTC.